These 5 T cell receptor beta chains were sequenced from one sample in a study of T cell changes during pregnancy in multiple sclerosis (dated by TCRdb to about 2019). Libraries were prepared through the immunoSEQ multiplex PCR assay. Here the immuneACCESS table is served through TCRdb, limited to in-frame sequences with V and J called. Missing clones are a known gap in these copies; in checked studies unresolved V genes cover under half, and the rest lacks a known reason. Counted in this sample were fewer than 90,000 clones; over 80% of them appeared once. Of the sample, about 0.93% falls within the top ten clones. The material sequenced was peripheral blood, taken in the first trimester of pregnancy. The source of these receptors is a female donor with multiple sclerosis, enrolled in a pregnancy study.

CDR3 sequence reads: CASSSYRGETQYF. The CDR3 DNA is TGTGCCAGCAGCTCTTACAGGGGGGAGACCCAGTACTTC. V is TRBV7-2 and J is TRBJ2-5; 8 bases are a match to TRBD1. After removal of 4 bases from V and 5 bases from J, the junction contained 3 bases not matched to a gene. CDR1 SGHTA and CDR2 FQGNSA come from the germline V gene. This CDR3 is built from 13 residues.

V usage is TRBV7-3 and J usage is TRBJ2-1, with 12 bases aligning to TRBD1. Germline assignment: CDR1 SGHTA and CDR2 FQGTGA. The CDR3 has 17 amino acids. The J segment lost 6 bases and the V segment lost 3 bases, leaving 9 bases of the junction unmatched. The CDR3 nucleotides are TGTGCCAGCAGCTTCACCGGGACAGGGGGCGCGGGCAATGAGCAGTTCTTC. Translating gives CASSFTGTGGAGNEQFF.

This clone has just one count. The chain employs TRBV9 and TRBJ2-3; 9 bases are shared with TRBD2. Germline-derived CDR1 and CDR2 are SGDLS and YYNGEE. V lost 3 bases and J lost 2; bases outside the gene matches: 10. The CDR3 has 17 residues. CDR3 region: CASSAPVAGGPTDTQYF. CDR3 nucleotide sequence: TGTGCCAGCAGCGCCCCTGTGGCGGGGGGGCCCACAGATACGCAGTATTTT.

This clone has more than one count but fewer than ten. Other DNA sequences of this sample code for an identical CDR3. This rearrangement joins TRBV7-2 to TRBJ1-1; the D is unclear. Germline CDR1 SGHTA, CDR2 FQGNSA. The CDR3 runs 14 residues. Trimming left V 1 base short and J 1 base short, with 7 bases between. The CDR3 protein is CASSLGHTNTEAFF. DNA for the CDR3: TGTGCCAGCAGCTTAGGACATACGAACACTGAAGCTTTCTTT.

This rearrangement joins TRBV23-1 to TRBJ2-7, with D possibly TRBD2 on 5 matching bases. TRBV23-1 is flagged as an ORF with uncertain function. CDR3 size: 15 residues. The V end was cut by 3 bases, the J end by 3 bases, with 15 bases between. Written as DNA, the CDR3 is TGCGCCAGCAGTCACCCGGGGTCCCCCTACTACGAGCAGTACTTC. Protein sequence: CASSHPGSPYYEQYF.